This is a list of T cell receptor beta chains from one sample in a study of blood T cell repertoires in COVID-19. Assay used: immunoSEQ multiplex PCR; TCRdb lists only in-frame clones, some missing. The table lists 140,000 to 150,000 clones, 75% to 90% of them singletons. Sequenced sample: peripheral blood. These receptors were taken from a man younger than 35 with COVID-19, enrolled during active disease. Both conserved end residues are part of each CDR3. D genes are given only for firm matches. A clone size is listed for some rows: how often the clone was seen (once, few, many), or a class if it is expanded.

CDR3 protein | CDR3 length | clone size | V gene | D gene
CASSPGTGANQPQHF | 15 | . | TRBV19 | TRBD1
CASSVDLTGDYTF | 13 | . | TRBV9 | TRBD1
CSVEPPSGRKTQYF | 14 | . | TRBV29-1 | TRBD2
CASSPTTGGEQYF | 13 | . | TRBV3-1/TRBV3-2 | TRBD1
CASSLVVAGGYNEQFF | 16 | once | TRBV5-1 | TRBD2
CASSLSRSGRGGSYEQYF | 18 | . | TRBV28 | TRBD2
CASSLLAVASPLHF | 14 | . | TRBV5-1 | .
CASSEAPGTASYEQYF | 16 | . | TRBV6-1 | TRBD1
CAGAEAGELFF | 11 | . | TRBV5-4 | .
CASSETSGRKETQYF | 15 | . | TRBV25-1 | TRBD2
CASSHQVTGAYTDTQYF | 17 | . | TRBV7-6 | TRBD1
CATSDFPGQSTDTQYF | 16 | . | TRBV24-1 | TRBD1
CASSPRFNSPLHF | 13 | many | TRBV27 | .
CASSLVRAGKTQYF | 14 | . | TRBV11-2 | TRBD2
CASSELALSSSSTGNTIYF | 19 | . | TRBV6-1 | .
CASYNRGASSYNEQFF | 16 | . | TRBV10-2 | .
CAWSSLGRDIRRPNTEAFF | 19 | . | TRBV30 | .
CASSPGGRETQYF | 13 | . | TRBV11-3 | TRBD1
CASSLTSGGSYEQYF | 15 | . | TRBV7-2 | TRBD2
CASSQDGSSYNSPLHF | 16 | . | TRBV14 | .
CASSFLAGKQNEQFF | 15 | . | TRBV5-1 | TRBD2
CASSFSGSSWPQHF | 14 | . | TRBV28 | .
CASSREFPYNEQFF | 14 | . | TRBV27 | .
CASSPPGGNEKLLF | 14 | . | TRBV19 | .
CATSRDKSGSTDTQYF | 16 | . | TRBV15 | .
CASSLRVLASTDTQYF | 16 | . | TRBV5-4 | .
CASSLVPRSTEAFF | 14 | . | TRBV5-4 | .
CASSLARLDLNQPQHF | 16 | . | TRBV7-8 | .
CASSSWRDMGAEAFF | 15 | . | TRBV11-1 | .
CASSTRGTTHNEQFF | 15 | . | TRBV7-6 | TRBD2
CASSHRQASPYEQYF | 15 | . | TRBV27 | .
CASPSGVAPSYEQYF | 15 | . | TRBV7-6 | .
CASSTNRNSPLHF | 13 | . | TRBV7-2 | .
CASMGAGGAADTQYF | 15 | . | TRBV4-1 | TRBD1
CASHAGTSAEGGYEQYF | 17 | . | TRBV5-1 | TRBD2
CASSKGNSPYEQYF | 14 | . | TRBV21-1 | .
CASSFLGIYEQFF | 13 | once | TRBV6-2/TRBV6-3 | .
CASIPGGRTGELFF | 14 | . | TRBV2 | TRBD2
CASSLARLAGEQFF | 14 | . | TRBV5-1 | TRBD2
CASSEYAGSLHGYTF | 15 | . | TRBV25-1 | .
CASSKTGDGANVLTF | 15 | . | TRBV28 | TRBD1
CASSTRTGRYEQYF | 14 | once | TRBV7-2 | TRBD1
CASKTDRYYEQYF | 13 | . | TRBV2 | .
CASSQVIREETLNSPLHF | 18 | . | TRBV4-2 | .
CASSSEQDLYGYTF | 14 | . | TRBV6-5 | .
CASSSSLYGNTIYF | 14 | . | TRBV19 | .
CASSGQGVDNEQFF | 14 | . | TRBV5-1 | .
CASSQDAPTYNEQFF | 15 | . | TRBV4-1 | .
CAISTSVDTGELFF | 14 | once | TRBV10-3 | TRBD2
CASSLLKETQYF | 12 | once | TRBV5-1 | .
CAWSVARGGGSHGYTF | 16 | . | TRBV30 | .
CASTHSLGGQGTDTQYF | 17 | . | TRBV19 | TRBD1
CASSSHGALNGANVLTF | 17 | . | TRBV11-2 | .
CASSYRGVLTDTQYF | 15 | . | TRBV28 | TRBD1
CASSQVEGVAKNIQYF | 16 | . | TRBV4-2 | .